This T cell receptor beta chain was captured in a study of cytomegalovirus exposure and HLA in healthy donors. General study findings and limits: Rare sequences made up most TCRs, while some public TCRs were found in many donors. Relative to equally common others, HLA-associated TCR beta chains showed greater clonal expansion in a later analysis. Presence/absence analyses assumed roughly uniform sequencing depth across donors, which may not hold.

Of note for this clone: Its antigen remains unidentified.

Vbeta (60) and Jbeta (13) primers were used in the PCR. Authors' analysis steps: Per a later analysis, the number of unique TCR beta chains was some 80 million, of which around 10 million were shared. Here immunoSEQ multiplex PCR was the method, and the copy in TCRdb shows in-frame clones only, minus some. The V and J calls and clone size are taken from that table; D and trimming were inferred from the DNA. The data show some 110,000 clones, with over 65% seen just once and 7% to 10% held by the top ten. V lost 11 bases, J lost 3 bases, and 6 bases stayed unmatched. Germline CDR1 is LNHDA and CDR2 is SQIVND (reference sequence). The CDR3 has 13 amino acids.

Sequences were obtained from PBMCs. The chain recombines TRBV19 with TRBJ1-1; 10 nucleotides line up with TRBD1. The sequence derives from a man aged 35-49 years in good health and CMV-seropositive. The CDR3 is CAAEGQGYTEAFF. Written as DNA, the CDR3 is TGTGCCGCTGAGGGACAGGGGTACACTGAAGCTTTCTTT.